The 26 T cell receptor beta chains below were found in one sample sequenced in a study of identical twins. MiXCR, applied by TCRdb to the 5' RACE reads, yields one record per CDR3 protein. The table includes hundreds of thousands of distinct CDR3 sequences, 15% to 20% detected once. These same data were also listed under a study on T cells expressing NK-cell markers.

The source material was PBMCs. These receptors came from a woman aged 18 to 35 in good health.

This clonotype came up a few times. CDR3 DNA: TGCAGCGTCGCAAAGGGGACTAGCGGCCAAGAGACCCAGTACTTC. This sequence encodes CSVAKGTSGQETQYF. The chain couples TRBV29-1 to TRBJ2-5, with 11 bases matching TRBD2. Looked up from germline, CDR1 is SQVTM and CDR2 is ANQGSEA. CDR3 length: 15 amino acids. Unmatched junction bases numbered 7, after V lost 6 bases and J lost 1 base.

For the CDR3, the DNA is TGCGCCAGCAGCTTGGGGGGTATTAGCGACGAGCAGTACTTC. This codes for CASSLGGISDEQYF. This rearrangement joins TRBV5-1 to TRBJ2-7; D possibly corresponds to TRBD2 (5 bases). The CDR3 runs 14 residues. Between the trimmed V and J ends, which lost 0 bases and 5 bases, there was a span of 12 bases. Germline CDR1 reads SGHRS; CDR2 reads YFSETQ.

This clonotype was seen a few times. Here the CDR3 reads CASSPTRGGDEQYF. The CDR3, as DNA: TGTGCCAGCAGCCCAACCCGCGGAGGGGACGAGCAGTACTTC. The genes are TRBV6-1 and TRBJ2-7; tentatively, D is TRBD2 (6 bases). This CDR3 is 14 amino acids long. V lost 6 bases to trimming and J lost 5 bases, with 17 bases between them. From germline, CDR1 is MNHNS and CDR2 SASEGT.

This clonotype has ten or more counts. The chain is built from TRBV20-1 and TRBJ2-7; 12 positions agree with TRBD2. The trim removed 7 bases at V and 6 bases at J, leaving 7 bases unmatched. The CDR3 is 13 residues long. CDR1 and CDR2 (germline): DFQATT, SNEGSKA (reference sequence). The CDR3 sequence is CSGRLAGVGEQYF. CDR3 DNA sequence: TGCAGTGGCAGACTAGCGGGGGTTGGCGAGCAGTACTTC.

The J gene is TRBJ2-1, the V gene TRBV12-3 or TRBV12-4, with no clear D. Trimming removed 2 bases from V and 6 bases from J, with 5 bases in between. The length of the CDR3 is 12 residues. The CDR3 DNA sequence: TGTGCCAGCAGTTTAAAACTCAATGAGCAGTTCTTC. Translating gives CASSLKLNEQFF.

This clonotype appeared a few times. The rearrangement uses TRBV7-9 and TRBJ2-3; 13 nucleotides align to TRBD2. The CDR3 length is 17 residues. Per the germline V gene, CDR1 is SEHNR and CDR2 is FQNEAQ (reference sequence). V was clipped by 6 bases and J by 2 bases; unmatched bases: 8. CDR3 in amino acids: CASSPWTSGGTTDTQYF. DNA for the CDR3: TGTGCCAGCAGTCCTTGGACTAGCGGGGGAACCACAGATACGCAGTATTTT. The full variable domain, its missing parts supplied by reference TRBV7-9 and TRBJ2-3, is DTGVSQNPRHKITKRGQNVTFRCDPISEHNRLYWYRQTLGQGPEFLTYFQNEAQLEKSRLLSDRFSAERPKGSFSTLEIQRTEQGDSAMYLCASSPWTSGGTTDTQYFGPGTRLTVL.

The chain employs TRBV6-1 and TRBJ1-6; 7 bases are a match to TRBD1. V lost 6 bases to trimming and J lost 3 bases; unmatched junction nucleotides: 5. The length of the CDR3 is 15 residues. Germline V lookup: CDR1 MNHNS, CDR2 SASEGT. This chain's CDR3 is CASRNRGNYNSPLHF. The DNA of the CDR3 is TGTGCCAGCAGAAACAGGGGAAACTATAATTCACCCCTCCACTTT.

This clonotype was seen only a few times. V and J are TRBV29-1 and TRBJ2-1; the D call may be TRBD1 or TRBD2 (5 bases each). Per germline, CDR1 SQVTM and CDR2 ANQGSEA. Trimming took 8 bases from V and 6 from J, leaving 20 bases between them. The CDR3 is 14 residues long. The CDR3 reads CSSTRGPTRNEQFF. Here the CDR3 DNA reads TGCAGCTCTACTCGGGGCCCTACGCGCAATGAGCAGTTCTTC.

This clonotype came up a few times. V usage is TRBV29-1 and J usage is TRBJ2-3; D gene ambiguous. The CDR3 sequence is 11 residues long. V was clipped by 6 bases and J by 4 bases, with 8 bases between them. From germline, CDR1 is SQVTM and CDR2 ANQGSEA. This chain's CDR3 is CSVLTPDTQYF. For the CDR3, the DNA is TGCAGCGTCCTGACCCCAGATACGCAGTATTTT.

This clonotype was detected a few times. The rearrangement joins TRBV18 to TRBJ2-7, with 8 bases that match TRBD1. Trimming at V came to 0 bases and at J to 4 bases, leaving 11 bases not matched to a gene. CDR1 and CDR2 from the germline V gene are KGHSH and LQKENI. CDR3 length equals 17 residues. The CDR3 loop is CASSPPIARTGSYEQYF. CDR3 sequence (DNA): TGTGCCAGCTCACCACCTATCGCTAGGACAGGGTCGTACGAGCAGTACTTC.

This clonotype has more than one count but fewer than ten. The chain uses TRBV11-3 and TRBJ2-1; D is possibly TRBD2 (5 bases). The V end was cut by 5 bases, the J end by 6 bases, with 20 bases between. CDR1 is SGHNT, CDR2 YENEEA, per germline. CDR3 length: 16 amino acids. Written as DNA, the CDR3 is TGTGCCAGCAGCCAGAGGGCAGTCGCAGTTTCCAATGAGCAGTTCTTC. Residues: CASSQRAVAVSNEQFF.

This sequence joins TRBV6-5 and TRBJ1-2; TRBD1 matches 7 bases. CDR3 length: 14 residues. The V gene's germline CDR1 is MNHEY and CDR2 SVGAGI. The V segment lost 2 bases and the J segment 4 bases; nucleotides outside the gene matches: 4. CDR3 nucleotide sequence: TGTGCCAGCAGTTACGCGGGACAGCCCTATGGCTACACCTTC. Its translation: CASSYAGQPYGYTF.

The rearrangement links TRBV7-2 to TRBJ1-2; D gene uncertain. This CDR3 region has 14 residues. Trimming shortened V by 5 bases and J by 8 bases, and 18 bases separated the two germline ends. Germline V CDR1 and CDR2: SGHTA, FQGNSA. The CDR3, as DNA: TGTGCCAGCAGCCCAGCTCCGGCGGGGAACGGCTACACCTTC. Translated: CASSPAPAGNGYTF.

The chain uses TRBV7-2 and TRBJ2-3; D uncertain. The CDR3 runs to 13 residues. V was shortened by 3 bases and J by 5 bases, with 9 bases between the two germline ends. Per the germline V gene, CDR1 is SGHTA and CDR2 is FQGNSA. This CDR3 reads CASSFVGIDTQYF. DNA for the CDR3: TGTGCCAGCAGCTTCGTAGGGATAGATACGCAGTATTTT.

The chain links TRBV5-1 to TRBJ2-3; 8 positions agree with TRBD2. The germline gives CDR1 SGHRS, CDR2 YFSETQ. The ends lost 3 bases at V and 3 bases at J; junction bases unmatched: 6. This CDR3 has 15 residues. CDR3 amino acids: CASSSQLAATDTQYF. The CDR3 nucleotides are TGCGCCAGCAGCTCACAACTAGCGGCAACAGATACGCAGTATTTT.

This clonotype occurred many times. The genes are TRBV7-9 and TRBJ1-1; 7 bases match TRBD1. The germline CDR1 and CDR2 sequences are SEHNR and FQNEAQ (reference sequence). This CDR3 has 13 residues. Trimming cost V 5 bases and J 2 bases; bases outside gene matches: 2. CDR3 loop: CASSRDSNTEAFF. The CDR3 DNA sequence: TGTGCCAGCAGCCGGGACAGTAACACTGAAGCTTTCTTT.

In this sample, this clonotype turned up a few times. The genes are TRBV18 and TRBJ2-6; D is undetermined. Germline V gene sequence: CDR1 KGHSH, CDR2 LQKENI. The CDR3 is 14 amino acids. Trimming removed 5 bases from V and 4 bases from J, with 9 bases in between. The CDR3 DNA reads as TGTGCCAGCTCAGCAGAGTCCGGGGCCAACGTCCTGACTTTC. Translation gives CASSAESGANVLTF.

This clonotype has a count of ten or more. The chain uses TRBV6-5 and TRBJ2-1; TRBD1 might be the D (6 bases). The CDR3 is 15 amino acids. CDR1 is MNHEY, CDR2 SVGAGI, per germline. Trimming left V 2 bases short and J 15 bases short, with 23 bases between. The CDR3 coding sequence is TGTGCCAGCAGTTACGGTCTAGGCAGGGGCGATCTCCCGTTCTTC. This sequence encodes CASSYGLGRGDLPFF.

At least ten counts were recorded for this clonotype. J is TRBJ2-1 and V is TRBV6-2 or TRBV6-3, with D perhaps matching TRBD2 (6 bases). The V and J ends lost 0 bases and 0 bases respectively, with 6 bases between them. The CDR3 is made up of 15 amino acids. Germline assignment: CDR1 MNHEY and CDR2 SVGEGT. The CDR3 DNA sequence: TGTGCCAGCAGTTACTCTAGCGGCTCCTACAATGAGCAGTTCTTC. Protein: CASSYSSGSYNEQFF.

In this sample, this clonotype turned up many times. V is TRBV20-1 and J is TRBJ2-7, with D perhaps being TRBD1 or TRBD2 (5 bases each). V lost 7 bases and J 4 bases, leaving 14 bases between the germline ends. The CDR3 is 12 residues long. From germline, CDR1 is DFQATT and CDR2 SNEGSKA (reference sequence). The CDR3 protein is CSGRDRLYEQYF. DNA of the CDR3: TGCAGTGGAAGGGACCGGCTGTACGAGCAGTACTTC.

V is TRBV29-1 and J is TRBJ2-3, with D perhaps being TRBD1 or TRBD2 (5 bases each). The CDR3 sequence is 12 residues long. The germline V and J ends were trimmed by 7 bases and 5 bases, with 13 bases remaining between them. CDR1 is SQVTM and CDR2 is ANQGSEA in the germline V gene. Written as DNA, the CDR3 is TGCAGCGCCGAACGGGGCGAAGATACGCAGTATTTT. Translated, it gives CSAERGEDTQYF.

This clonotype was recorded at least ten times. V gene TRBV6-5 combines with J gene TRBJ2-3; no definite D call. The CDR3 extends over 17 amino acids. Per germline, CDR1 MNHEY and CDR2 SVGAGI. Between the trimmed V and J ends, which lost 2 bases and 2 bases, there was a span of 17 bases. CDR3 DNA: TGTGCCAGCAGTTACGCTTCGGGCCTCAAATCCACAGATACGCAGTATTTT. The encoded protein is CASSYASGLKSTDTQYF.

The V gene is TRBV11-2, the J gene TRBJ2-1; no definite D call. This CDR3 region has 14 residues. The germline V gene encodes CDR1 SGHAT and CDR2 FQNNGV. Trimming removed 1 base from V and 6 bases from J, with 10 bases in between. The CDR3 protein is CASSLGRTRNEQFF. Here the CDR3 DNA reads TGTGCCAGCAGCTTAGGTCGTACCCGCAATGAGCAGTTCTTC.

This chain links TRBV3-1 with TRBJ1-2; the D is unclear. Germline V CDR1 and CDR2: LGHDT, YNNKEL (reference sequence). V dropped 0 bases and J dropped 3 bases, with 14 bases sitting between them. CDR3 size: 16 residues. In DNA form, the CDR3 reads TGTGCCAGCAGCCAAGAGGGCGCCAAACCTTACTATGGCTACACCTTC. Its protein product is CASSQEGAKPYYGYTF.

The chain is built from TRBV6-1 and TRBJ2-1; possible D gene TRBD2, 5 bases. V shed 6 bases and J shed 2 bases, with 17 bases lying between them. The CDR3 length is 16 residues. CDR1 and CDR2 (germline): MNHNS, SASEGT. CDR3 residues: CASRLSTSFAYNEQFF. CDR3 nucleotide sequence: TGTGCCAGCAGACTCTCTACTAGTTTCGCCTACAATGAGCAGTTCTTC.

This clonotype was seen more than once but under ten times. This chain joins TRBV7-2 and TRBJ2-5; D gene uncertain. Germline CDR1 is SGHTA and CDR2 is FQGNSA. This CDR3 comprises 14 residues. V was pared by 5 bases and J by 3 bases, with 13 bases between. The CDR3 reads CASSIMTPEETQYF. The CDR3 DNA reads TGTGCCAGCAGCATAATGACCCCAGAAGAGACCCAGTACTTC.